A selection of T cell receptor beta chains follows, all from one sample in a study of cytomegalovirus exposure and HLA in healthy donors. Assay used: immunoSEQ multiplex PCR; TCRdb lists only in-frame clones, some missing. The sample has some 150,000 clones; about 71% are singletons. Input material: PBMCs. These receptors all stem from a woman under 40 in good health and CMV-seronegative. Both conserved end residues are part of each CDR3.

TRBJ2-5 TRBV6-1 CASSVGLAGEQETQYF
TRBJ2-7 TRBV4-3 CASSQLLPRQASFYEQYF
TRBJ2-7 TRBV28 CASSQGGASDEQYF
TRBJ1-1 TRBV29-1 CSVTDRSRNTEAFF
TRBJ2-7 TRBV7-2 CASSSTGTGPYEQYF
TRBJ1-4 TRBV5-6 CAGSLSGNDKLFF
TRBJ2-2 TRBV5-4 CASSPRGTDTGELFF
TRBJ1-3 TRBV28 CASSLTRGWPGNTIYF
TRBJ2-7 TRBV7-2 CASRREGLYEQYF
TRBJ1-5 TRBV28 CASSLFRLSNQPQHF
TRBJ2-7 TRBV28 CASSFAPGTGPNFYEQYF
TRBJ1-2 TRBV5-6 CASSLQSYSHNGYTF
TRBJ2-6 TRBV18 CASSPSGTSGTGANVLTF
TRBJ2-5 TRBV29-1 CSASTGGVETQYF
TRBJ2-3 TRBV5-5 CASTQTSTDTQYF
TRBJ2-7 TRBV19 CASKGDGSKSYEQYF
TRBJ2-1 TRBV5-4 CASSLTSGNEQFF
TRBJ1-4 TRBV5-6 CASSLRDISTNEKLFF
TRBJ1-2 TRBV29-1 CSVVTGHGYTF
TRBJ2-1 TRBV4-2 CASSLQRVSYNEQFF
TRBJ2-7 TRBV10-3 CAISVAETYEQYF
TRBJ2-3 TRBV27 CASSYRGRDTQYF
TRBJ2-1 TRBV19 CASKVQGAREQFF
TRBJ2-4 TRBV4-3 CASSQVRGIQYF
TRBJ2-1 TRBV9 CASSAPLAGGDNEQFF
TRBJ2-7 TRBV13 CASKSSGRRNEQYF
TRBJ2-3 TRBV27 CASSFYGTSDFTDTQYF
TRBJ1-3 TRBV4-2 CASSQARPISGNTIYF
TRBJ2-7 TRBV4-3 CASSRRQGANEQYF
TRBJ2-1 TRBV9 CASSVEGTSGRGQFF
TRBJ2-5 TRBV5-1 CASSLGTFVTRGQETQYF
TRBJ1-2 TRBV6-5 CASTPGGGWNGYTF
TRBJ2-7 TRBV18 CASSPNNEQYF
TRBJ2-5 TRBV2 CASSGTGETQYF
TRBJ2-3 TRBV9 CASSPRLAASTDTQYF
TRBJ2-3 TRBV7-3 CASSGGDPSTDTQYF
TRBJ2-6 TRBV29-1 CSVEGGGASGANVLTF
TRBJ2-2 TRBV6-5 CASSYLTSVHTGELFF
TRBJ2-1 TRBV4-2 CASSPLGGSYNEQFF
TRBJ1-2 TRBV4-2 CASSQYDRADGYTF
TRBJ1-5 TRBV7-9 CASSEETVFTREAQHF
TRBJ2-7 TRBV11-2 CASSTSGSHRNEQYF
TRBJ1-2 TRBV27 CASSFGNPQGAGGYTF
TRBJ2-3 TRBV18 CASSPEADTQYF
TRBJ2-2 TRBV5-1 CASSLVPSGNTGELFF
TRBJ1-1 TRBV5-6 CASSLFGDWSEAFF
TRBJ1-1 TRBV12-5 CASGTGGVITEAFF
TRBJ2-5 TRBV10-1 CASNGLAAQETQYF
TRBJ2-1 TRBV18 CASSPGLAGGMYNEQFF
TRBJ1-5 TRBV30 CAWGQGKYSNQPQHF
TRBJ2-7 TRBV5-5 CASSVLASYEQYF